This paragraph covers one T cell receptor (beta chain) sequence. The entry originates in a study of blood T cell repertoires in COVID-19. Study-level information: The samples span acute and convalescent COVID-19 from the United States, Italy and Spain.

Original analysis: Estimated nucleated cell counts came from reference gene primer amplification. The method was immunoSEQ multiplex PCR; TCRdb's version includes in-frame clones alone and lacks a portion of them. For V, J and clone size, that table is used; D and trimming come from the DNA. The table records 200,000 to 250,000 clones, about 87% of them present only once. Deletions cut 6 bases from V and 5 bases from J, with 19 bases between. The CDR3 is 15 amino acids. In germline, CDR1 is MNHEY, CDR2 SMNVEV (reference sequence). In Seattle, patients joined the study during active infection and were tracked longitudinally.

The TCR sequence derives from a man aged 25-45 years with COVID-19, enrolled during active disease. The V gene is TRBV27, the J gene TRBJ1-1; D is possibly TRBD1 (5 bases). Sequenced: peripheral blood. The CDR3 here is CASRGLGGSGTEAFF. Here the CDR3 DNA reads TGTGCCAGCAGGGGGCTCGGGGGATCAGGGACTGAAGCTTTCTTT.